Listed below are T cell receptor beta chains from one sample, sequenced in a study of CD8 T cells in Susac syndrome. TCRdb used MiXCR to reprocess the immunoSEQ multiplex PCR reads, holding one entry per CDR3 protein. The table includes some 250,000 distinct CDR3 sequences, roughly 95% detected once. Sample: CD4+ T cells from PBMCs. The source is a human donor with Susac syndrome. CDR3s include the opening cysteine and the closing phenylalanine or tryptophan. The D gene is left open where the match is weak. A row's size may be missing; if present it is once, few, many or a size class.

d_call | j_call | v_call | clone_size | cdr3_aa | cdr3_nt
NA | TRBJ2-7 | TRBV11-2 | NA | CASSSGYQGLGSYEQYF | TGTGCCAGCAGCTCTGGGTACCAGGGACTTGGCTCCTACGAGCAGTACTTC
NA | TRBJ1-1 | TRBV7-9 | NA | CASSLRATGNTEAFF | TGTGCCAGCAGCTTACGGGCAACCGGAAACACTGAAGCTTTCTTT
TRBD1 | TRBJ1-2 | TRBV5-4 | once | CASSLGTASYGYTF | TGTGCCAGCAGCCTAGGGACAGCTTCCTATGGCTACACCTTC
TRBD2 | TRBJ2-1 | TRBV20-1 | NA | CSAAVPGLAANNEQFF | TGCAGTGCTGCCGTCCCGGGACTAGCGGCCAACAATGAGCAGTTCTTC
NA | TRBJ1-4 | TRBV18 | NA | CASSPLPDEKLFF | TGTGCCAGCTCACCGCTCCCGGATGAAAAACTGTTTTTT
NA | TRBJ2-3 | TRBV20-1 | NA | CSVMVGADTQYF | TGCAGTGTTATGGTGGGGGCAGATACGCAGTATTTT
NA | TRBJ1-3 | TRBV20-1 | NA | CSASPWRKESGNTIYF | TGCAGTGCTAGCCCCTGGAGGAAAGAAAGTGGAAACACCATATATTTT
TRBD1 | TRBJ1-5 | TRBV19 | NA | CASQGQGGNQPQHF | TGTGCCAGTCAGGGACAGGGGGGAAATCAGCCCCAGCATTTT
NA | TRBJ2-5 | TRBV6-5 | NA | CATHEDRLGTQYF | TGTGCCACGCACGAGGACAGACTCGGGACCCAGTACTTC
NA | TRBJ2-1 | TRBV29-1 | NA | CSVKTHNEQFF | TGCAGCGTTAAGACGCACAATGAGCAGTTCTTC
NA | TRBJ2-1 | TRBV18 | NA | CASSQSQLSYNEQFF | TGTGCCAGCTCACAATCACAGCTCTCCTACAATGAGCAGTTCTTC
NA | TRBJ1-1 | TRBV2 | NA | CASSEWENTEAFF | TGTGCCAGCAGTGAATGGGAGAACACTGAAGCTTTCTTT
NA | TRBJ2-7 | TRBV24-1 | NA | CATSLNNEQYF | TGTGCCACCAGCCTTAACAACGAGCAGTACTTC
TRBD1 | TRBJ2-5 | TRBV20-1 | NA | CSTRQGARETQYF | TGCAGTACCAGGCAGGGGGCGCGGGAGACCCAGTACTTC
NA | TRBJ2-1 | TRBV3-1 | NA | CASSQASYNEQFF | TGTGCCAGCAGCCAAGCGAGCTACAATGAGCAGTTCTTC
TRBD1 | TRBJ2-1 | TRBV2 | NA | CAQGASSYNEQFF | TGTGCTCAGGGGGCTAGCTCCTACAATGAGCAGTTCTTC
NA | TRBJ2-7 | TRBV28 | NA | CASSLSGGTRSSYEQYF | TGTGCCAGCAGTTTATCAGGAGGCACCCGGAGCTCCTACGAGCAGTACTTC
NA | TRBJ1-2 | TRBV18 | NA | CASSPPGADYGYTF | TGTGCCAGCTCACCTCCCGGGGCAGATTATGGCTACACCTTC
TRBD1 | TRBJ2-5 | TRBV5-1 | NA | CASSFTGTGQETQYF | TGCGCCAGCAGCTTTACCGGGACAGGGCAAGAGACCCAGTACTTC
NA | TRBJ1-2 | TRBV7-9 | NA | CASSLLIGQYGYTF | TGTGCCAGCAGCTTACTTATTGGACAGTATGGCTACACCTTC
NA | TRBJ2-7 | TRBV5-6 | NA | CASSPSPGNYEQYF | TGTGCCAGCAGCCCCTCTCCCGGTAACTACGAGCAGTACTTC
NA | TRBJ2-1 | TRBV24-1 | NA | CATSDHRQPYNEQFF | TGTGCCACCAGTGATCATCGACAGCCCTACAATGAGCAGTTCTTC
NA | TRBJ1-5 | TRBV20-1 | NA | CSARLGESQPQHF | TGCAGTGCTAGACTCGGAGAGAGTCAGCCCCAGCATTTT
NA | TRBJ2-7 | TRBV29-1 | NA | CSVSGRSSYEQYF | TGCAGCGTTTCCGGACGGAGCTCCTACGAGCAGTACTTC
NA | TRBJ1-1 | TRBV9 | NA | CASSGFGGRTEAFF | TGTGCCAGCAGCGGGTTCGGAGGGAGGACTGAAGCTTTCTTT
NA | TRBJ1-2 | TRBV4-1 | NA | CASSQDPQPSYNYGYTF | TGCGCCAGCAGCCAAGACCCCCAACCCTCGTACAACTATGGCTACACCTTC
NA | TRBJ2-1 | TRBV29-1 | NA | CSVGGGGPPWFF | TGCAGCGTGGGGGGAGGGGGACCCCCTTGGTTCTTC
NA | TRBJ1-1 | TRBV10-3 | NA | CAIRGQENTEAFF | TGTGCCATCAGGGGACAAGAGAACACTGAAGCTTTCTTT
TRBD1 | TRBJ1-3 | TRBV9 | NA | CASSVAPGGGNTIYF | TGTGCCAGCAGCGTAGCTCCAGGGGGTGGAAACACCATATATTTT
NA | TRBJ2-6 | TRBV30 | NA | CAWSPGANVLTF | TGTGCCTGGAGTCCCGGGGCCAACGTCCTGACTTTC
NA | TRBJ2-5 | TRBV18 | NA | CASSQPDKGTQYF | TGTGCCAGCTCACAACCGGACAAGGGGACCCAGTACTTC
NA | TRBJ1-5 | TRBV5-4 | once | CASSLGVGDQPQHF | TGTGCCAGCAGCTTGGGAGTGGGAGATCAGCCCCAGCATTTT
NA | TRBJ2-5 | TRBV21-1 | NA | CASSSKPGTPKETQYF | TGTGCCAGCAGCTCCAAACCCGGGACTCCAAAAGAGACCCAGTACTTC
TRBD2 | TRBJ2-7 | TRBV2 | NA | CASRGTSHHEQYF | TGTGCCAGCAGGGGGACTAGCCACCACGAGCAGTACTTC
TRBD1 | TRBJ1-1 | TRBV23-1 | NA | CASSQQKDRLNTEAFF | TGCGCCAGCAGTCAACAAAAGGACAGGCTGAACACTGAAGCTTTCTTT
TRBD2 | TRBJ2-5 | TRBV5-1 | NA | CASSLRTSGEETQYF | TGCGCCAGCAGCTTGCGAACTAGCGGTGAAGAGACCCAGTACTTC
NA | TRBJ2-7 | TRBV4-2 | NA | CASSHFLASYEQYF | TGTGCCAGCAGCCATTTCCTAGCTAGCTACGAGCAGTACTTC
TRBD1 | TRBJ1-5 | TRBV7-9 | NA | CASSSGQGARSNQPQHF | TGTGCCAGCAGTTCGGGACAGGGGGCGCGGAGCAATCAGCCCCAGCATTTT
NA | TRBJ2-2 | TRBV12-3/TRBV12-4 | NA | CASSTSLTSTGELFF | TGTGCCAGCAGTACTTCTTTGACTTCGACCGGGGAGCTGTTTTTT
NA | TRBJ2-7 | TRBV13 | NA | CASSLGRQAPYEQYF | TGTGCCAGCAGCTTAGGAAGGCAGGCCCCCTACGAGCAGTACTTC
NA | TRBJ2-5 | TRBV20-1 | NA | CSARGGTYETQYF | TGCAGTGCTAGAGGTGGGACATACGAGACCCAGTACTTC
NA | TRBJ2-3 | TRBV25-1 | NA | CASSGRGTDTQYF | TGTGCCAGCAGTGGCAGGGGCACAGATACGCAGTATTTT
NA | TRBJ1-5 | TRBV7-9 | NA | CASSAVGATQPQHF | TGTGCCAGCAGCGCCGTAGGGGCTACTCAGCCCCAGCATTTT
TRBD2 | TRBJ2-7 | TRBV4-1 | NA | CASSLSGAGGPYEQYF | TGCGCCAGCAGCCTGAGTGGAGCGGGAGGCCCCTACGAGCAGTACTTC
TRBD2 | TRBJ2-7 | TRBV2 | NA | CASSSTSGVNEQYF | TGTGCCAGCAGCTCGACTAGCGGGGTCAACGAGCAGTACTTC
NA | TRBJ2-2 | TRBV30 | NA | CAWSETTAVTGELFF | TGTGCCTGGAGTGAGACGACAGCGGTCACCGGGGAGCTGTTTTTT
TRBD1 | TRBJ2-7 | TRBV15 | NA | CATSREWDSYEQYF | TGTGCCACCAGCAGAGAGTGGGACAGCTACGAGCAGTACTTC
NA | TRBJ2-7 | TRBV27 | NA | CASISSEGYEQYF | TGTGCCAGCATCTCCAGTGAAGGATACGAGCAGTACTTC
NA | TRBJ2-7 | TRBV30 | NA | CAYGQRAYEQYF | TGTGCCTATGGACAAAGAGCGTACGAGCAGTACTTC
TRBD1 | TRBJ2-2 | TRBV29-1 | NA | CSVEGQGAIGTGELFF | TGCAGCGTTGAGGGACAGGGGGCGATTGGCACCGGGGAGCTGTTTTTT
TRBD2 | TRBJ2-7 | TRBV25-1 | NA | CASSEIAGGYEQYF | TGTGCCAGCAGTGAAATAGCGGGAGGCTACGAGCAGTACTTC
NA | TRBJ1-3 | TRBV9 | NA | CASRNTPSGPGNTIYF | TGTGCCAGCAGAAACACCCCATCAGGACCGGGAAACACCATATATTTT
NA | TRBJ2-6 | TRBV5-1 | NA | CASSLRSDGANVLTF | TGCGCCAGCAGCTTGAGGTCAGATGGGGCCAACGTCCTGACTTTC
TRBD1 | TRBJ1-2 | TRBV28 | NA | CASGTTGGRGGYTF | TGTGCCAGCGGAACCACAGGGGGCAGAGGGGGCTACACCTTC
NA | TRBJ1-2 | TRBV30 | NA | CAWSGGGNYGYTF | TGTGCCTGGAGTGGGGGGGGGAACTATGGCTACACCTTC
TRBD1 | TRBJ1-2 | TRBV30 | NA | CAWSVGQHGYTF | TGTGCCTGGAGTGTGGGACAGCATGGCTACACCTTC
NA | TRBJ2-3 | TRBV15 | NA | CATSGGNSLVYRTDTQYF | TGTGCCACCAGCGGAGGGAATTCACTAGTCTATCGGACAGATACGCAGTATTTT
TRBD1 | TRBJ1-2 | TRBV14 | once | CASSLDRGLWGYTF | TGTGCCAGCAGCCTAGACAGGGGGCTTTGGGGCTACACCTTC
TRBD2 | TRBJ2-1 | TRBV19 | NA | CASSPGTSAYNEQFF | TGTGCCAGTAGTCCCGGGACTAGCGCATACAATGAGCAGTTCTTC
NA | TRBJ1-5 | TRBV30 | NA | CAWNRLGAEGQPQHF | TGTGCCTGGAATCGTTTAGGGGCAGAGGGACAGCCCCAGCATTTT